This TCR beta chain was observed in a study of tumor and adjacent non-tumor tissue in lung cancer. RNA was extracted from bulk tissue without any cell sorting. This clonotype has just one count. A much bigger clone sits one base away, suggesting this may be a read error. The V gene lost 0 bases and the J gene lost 0 bases, with 8 bases spanning the gap. The CDR3 extends over 14 amino acids. CDR1 and CDR2 from the germline V gene are DFQATT and SNEGSKA (reference sequence). Three rounds of nested PCR, following a modified ARM-PCR protocol, produced the TCRbeta library. TCRdb re-analysed the multiplex PCR reads in MiXCR, keeping a single row per CDR3 protein. Of roughly 200,000 distinct CDR3 sequences detected, 60% to 85% appear once; the ten largest clones hold less than 25%.

The V call is TRBV20-1, the J call TRBJ1-1; D gene ambiguous. The specimen was lung tumor tissue. The receptor comes from a man aged 60 to 69 with non-small cell lung cancer. CDR3 loop: CSARDPRVNTEAFF. In DNA, the CDR3 is TGCAGTGCTAGAGACCCCCGAGTGAACACTGAAGCTTTCTTT.